This is a list of T cell receptor beta chains from one sample in a study of blood T cell repertoires in COVID-19. TCRdb's copy holds only in-frame clones and misses some; the assay was immunoSEQ multiplex PCR. The table records about 480,000 clones, roughly 90% of them present only once. The source material was PBMCs or T cells enriched from blood (not recorded which). All receptors derive from a woman aged 35 to 49 who had recovered from COVID-19. The CDR3 runs from the conserved cysteine through the conserved F or W. Fields, in order: CDR3 DNA, CDR3 protein, J gene, D gene, V gene, clone size. The D gene is left open where the match is weak. Size is omitted from some rows. Given values are once, few, many or a class for expanded clones.

cdr3_nt: TGTGCCAGCTCCCGGGAGGGGGCGCCCACTGAAGCTTTCTTT; cdr3_aa: CASSREGAPTEAFF; j_call: TRBJ1-1; d_call: TRBD1; v_call: TRBV9; clone_size: few
cdr3_nt: TGTGCCAGCAGCCAAGGCTCAGGGGGCGATCAGCCCCAGCATTTT; cdr3_aa: CASSQGSGGDQPQHF; j_call: TRBJ1-5; d_call: TRBD1; v_call: TRBV3-1/TRBV3-2; clone_size: NA
cdr3_nt: TGCGCCAGCAGCCAAAGGACTAGGGGAAATGAGCAGTTCTTC; cdr3_aa: CASSQRTRGNEQFF; j_call: TRBJ2-1; d_call: TRBD2; v_call: TRBV4-3; clone_size: NA
cdr3_nt: TGCAGTGCTAGTGGCAGGAGGGACTATAGCAATCAGCCCCAGCATTTT; cdr3_aa: CSASGRRDYSNQPQHF; j_call: TRBJ1-5; d_call: NA; v_call: TRBV20-1; clone_size: NA
cdr3_nt: TGTGCCAGCAGCTTGGCCGGGAGCAATCAGCCCCAGCATTTT; cdr3_aa: CASSLAGSNQPQHF; j_call: TRBJ1-5; d_call: NA; v_call: TRBV5-6; clone_size: NA
cdr3_nt: TGTGCCAGCAGCGCCCAGGGACTAGCGGGCTATGAGCAGTTCTTC; cdr3_aa: CASSAQGLAGYEQFF; j_call: TRBJ2-1; d_call: TRBD2; v_call: TRBV9; clone_size: NA
cdr3_nt: TGTGCCAGCAGCAAAGGACTAGCGGGACTACTCTACAATGAGCAGTTCTTC; cdr3_aa: CASSKGLAGLLYNEQFF; j_call: TRBJ2-1; d_call: TRBD2; v_call: TRBV4-2; clone_size: NA
cdr3_nt: TGTGCCAGTAGGAAGAGGAATGAAAAACTGTTTTTT; cdr3_aa: CASRKRNEKLFF; j_call: TRBJ1-4; d_call: NA; v_call: TRBV19; clone_size: NA
cdr3_nt: TGTGCCAGCAGCTTGATGGGTACAGGGGGCACTGAAGCTTTCTTT; cdr3_aa: CASSLMGTGGTEAFF; j_call: TRBJ1-1; d_call: TRBD1; v_call: TRBV7-2; clone_size: NA
cdr3_nt: TGTGCCAGCAGTGAAACAGGGGATCTTTGGAATGAGCAGTTCTTC; cdr3_aa: CASSETGDLWNEQFF; j_call: TRBJ2-1; d_call: TRBD1; v_call: TRBV6-4; clone_size: NA
cdr3_nt: TGTGCCAGTAGCCAACCCAGGACTAGCGGGAAGGACACCGGGGAGCTGTTTTTT; cdr3_aa: CASSQPRTSGKDTGELFF; j_call: TRBJ2-2; d_call: TRBD2; v_call: TRBV19; clone_size: NA
cdr3_nt: TGTGCCAGCAGCTGGCTAGCGGGAGGGCCAATCCACGAGCAGTACTTC; cdr3_aa: CASSWLAGGPIHEQYF; j_call: TRBJ2-7; d_call: TRBD2; v_call: TRBV11-3; clone_size: NA
cdr3_nt: TGTGCCAGCGGACAGGGGAATGAGCAGTTCTTC; cdr3_aa: CASGQGNEQFF; j_call: TRBJ2-1; d_call: TRBD1; v_call: TRBV27; clone_size: NA
cdr3_nt: TGTGCCAGTACCGGGGGTTTCTATAATTCACCCCTCCACTTT; cdr3_aa: CASTGGFYNSPLHF; j_call: TRBJ1-6; d_call: NA; v_call: TRBV19; clone_size: NA
cdr3_nt: TGTGCCAGTAGTCCCCTGGAGGTTCCACACAATGAGCAGTTCTTC; cdr3_aa: CASSPLEVPHNEQFF; j_call: TRBJ2-1; d_call: NA; v_call: TRBV19; clone_size: NA
cdr3_nt: TGTGCCAGCAGTTTATCGTATCCCGTGAACACTGAAGCTTTCTTT; cdr3_aa: CASSLSYPVNTEAFF; j_call: TRBJ1-1; d_call: NA; v_call: TRBV27; clone_size: NA
cdr3_nt: TGTGCCAGCAGCCTATCCCGGGGGGATACGCAGTATTTT; cdr3_aa: CASSLSRGDTQYF; j_call: TRBJ2-3; d_call: NA; v_call: TRBV14; clone_size: NA
cdr3_nt: TGTGCCAGCAGCCGGACAGGGGCCTACGAGCAGTACTTC; cdr3_aa: CASSRTGAYEQYF; j_call: TRBJ2-7; d_call: TRBD1; v_call: TRBV9; clone_size: NA
cdr3_nt: TGTGCCAGCAGTGACTTCCCGGGACTAGCGGATAACACCGGGGAGCTGTTTTTT; cdr3_aa: CASSDFPGLADNTGELFF; j_call: TRBJ2-2; d_call: TRBD2; v_call: TRBV2; clone_size: NA
cdr3_nt: TGTGCCAGCTCACGGGGACAGTATAGCAATCAGCCCCAGCATTTT; cdr3_aa: CASSRGQYSNQPQHF; j_call: TRBJ1-5; d_call: TRBD1; v_call: TRBV18; clone_size: once
cdr3_nt: TGTGCCAGCAGCTTGGCAGCCTACGAGCAGTACTTC; cdr3_aa: CASSLAAYEQYF; j_call: TRBJ2-7; d_call: NA; v_call: TRBV5-6; clone_size: NA
cdr3_nt: TGTGCCAGCAGCCTAGCGGGTGTCACTGAAGCTTTCTTT; cdr3_aa: CASSLAGVTEAFF; j_call: TRBJ1-1; d_call: NA; v_call: TRBV3-1/TRBV3-2; clone_size: NA
cdr3_nt: TGTGCCAGCAGCTCGGACAGGGTATCTTTAAACACTGAAGCTTTCTTT; cdr3_aa: CASSSDRVSLNTEAFF; j_call: TRBJ1-1; d_call: TRBD1; v_call: TRBV5-4; clone_size: once
cdr3_nt: TGTGCCAGCAGCGTTGGGGCAGGGTGGGAAGGCTACACCTTC; cdr3_aa: CASSVGAGWEGYTF; j_call: TRBJ1-2; d_call: NA; v_call: TRBV9; clone_size: once
cdr3_nt: TGCGCCAGCAGCCTCACCTCCGGAGGGGGGGTGGCCCTCCACTTT; cdr3_aa: CASSLTSGGGVALHF; j_call: TRBJ1-6; d_call: NA; v_call: TRBV4-3; clone_size: NA
cdr3_nt: TGTGCCAGCAGCTTTAACTCAGGGGGAGATACGCAGTATTTT; cdr3_aa: CASSFNSGGDTQYF; j_call: TRBJ2-3; d_call: TRBD1; v_call: TRBV11-3; clone_size: few
cdr3_nt: TGCGCCAGCAGCCAAGATGGAGGGAGAGGCACCGGGGAGCTGTTTTTT; cdr3_aa: CASSQDGGRGTGELFF; j_call: TRBJ2-2; d_call: NA; v_call: TRBV4-1; clone_size: once
cdr3_nt: TGCAGCGTTGGTCATATGGGACTTTATGGCTACACCTTC; cdr3_aa: CSVGHMGLYGYTF; j_call: TRBJ1-2; d_call: NA; v_call: TRBV29-1; clone_size: NA
cdr3_nt: TGTGCCAGCAGTTACGGGGCGGGGTACTACAATGAGCAGTTCTTC; cdr3_aa: CASSYGAGYYNEQFF; j_call: TRBJ2-1; d_call: NA; v_call: TRBV6-2/TRBV6-3; clone_size: NA